Included here is one T cell receptor (beta chain) sequence, with context. The antigen is undetermined. The study recruited healthy Caucasian donors from Russia who were aged about 6 to 90. About 9.6 milliliters of peripheral blood were drawn from each donor into EDTA-treated tubes. This sample is drawn from a study of blood T cells in healthy people across ages. Study results and caveats: There were more naive CD4+ cells and higher diversity in long-lived donors than in aged donors.

Per the germline V gene, CDR1 is SGHDT and CDR2 is YYEEEE. The CDR3 is 14 residues long. Trimming cost V 5 bases and J 1 base; bases outside gene matches: 3. Alongside a J-beta primer mix, a sample-barcoded 5' primer served in a second PCR lasting roughly 6 to 11 cycles. TCRdb called the 5' RACE reads again in MiXCR, with one record for every CDR3 protein. The sample records approximately 770,000 distinct CDR3 sequences, 58% being singletons. This TCR came from a man younger than 40 in good health. This sequence joins TRBV5-6 and TRBJ1-5, with 7 bases matching TRBD1. Source material: blood. The CDR3 reads CASSNRGSNQPQHF. Written as DNA, the CDR3 is TGTGCCAGCAGTAACAGGGGAAGCAATCAGCCCCAGCATTTT.